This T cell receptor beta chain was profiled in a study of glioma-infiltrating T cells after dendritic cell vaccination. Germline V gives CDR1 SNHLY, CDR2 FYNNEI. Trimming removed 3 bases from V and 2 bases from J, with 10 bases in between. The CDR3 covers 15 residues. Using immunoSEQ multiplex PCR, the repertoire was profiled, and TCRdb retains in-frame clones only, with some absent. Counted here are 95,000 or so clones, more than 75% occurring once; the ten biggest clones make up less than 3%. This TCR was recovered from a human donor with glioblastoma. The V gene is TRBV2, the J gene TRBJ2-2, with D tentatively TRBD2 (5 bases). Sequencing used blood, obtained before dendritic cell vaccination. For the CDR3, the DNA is TGTGCCAGCAGTGATGAGGGAGCCAACACCGGGGAGCTGTTTTTT. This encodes CASSDEGANTGELFF.